A single T cell receptor (beta chain) is shown here with its context. Antigen unknown. These data belong to a study of T cell repertoires in cytomegalovirus infection. MiXCR, applied by TCRdb to the reads, yields one record per CDR3 protein. The profile shows roughly 990,000 distinct CDR3 sequences, approximately 31% of them singletons. V lost 1 base and J lost 5, with 9 bases in between. The CDR3 is made up of 14 amino acids. Germline V gene sequence: CDR1 SNHLY, CDR2 FYNNEI. This sample comprised cultured CD8+ T cells from PBMCs, obtained from culture after CMV antigen stimulation. The sequence came from a human donor in good health (CMV status not recorded). Some clones in this sample may be carry-over from other donors' samples. This chain joins TRBV2 and TRBJ2-1; D is perhaps TRBD1 (6 bases). The CDR3 loop is CASSEGAGDNEQFF. In nucleotides, the CDR3 is TGTGCCAGCAGTGAAGGGGCAGGGGACAATGAGCAGTTCTTC. The full variable domain, with the rest looked up from reference TRBV2 and TRBJ2-1, is EPEVTQTPSHQVTQMGQEVILRCVPISNHLYFYWYRQILGQKVEFLVSFYNNEISEKSEIFDDQFSVERPDGSNFTLKIRSTKLEDSAMYFCASSEGAGDNEQFFGPGTRLTVL.